Described below is a single T cell receptor (beta chain) sequence and its context. Its antigen remains unidentified. Germline V gene sequence: CDR1 SGHRS, CDR2 YFSETQ. Between the trimmed V and J ends, which lost 3 bases and 4 bases, there was a span of 10 bases. This CDR3 has 14 amino acids. The entry originates in a study of early T cells in non-severe SARS-CoV-2 infection. Looking at the study overall: Chains from this unsorted whole-blood bulk RNA could not be paired.

Study-wide results and limits: Sequences matched to VDJdb favored anti-spike CD8 responses, while private and CD4 specificities were missed.

Individual cDNA molecules were tagged with unique molecular identifiers, the study reported. One entry per CDR3 protein results from TCRdb running MiXCR on the 5' RACE reads. The profile shows some 41,000 distinct CDR3 sequences, about 25% of them singletons. This TCR was sampled from an adult who was a healthcare worker with PCR-confirmed SARS-CoV-2 infection or an uninfected control (not recorded which). The sample was whole blood, taken at baseline. The J gene is TRBJ2-2, the V gene TRBV5-1; tentatively, D is TRBD1 or TRBD2 (5 bases each). The CDR3 bases are TGCGCCAGCAGCTGGGACGATCCCACCGGGGAGCTGTTTTTT. This gives the protein CASSWDDPTGELFF.